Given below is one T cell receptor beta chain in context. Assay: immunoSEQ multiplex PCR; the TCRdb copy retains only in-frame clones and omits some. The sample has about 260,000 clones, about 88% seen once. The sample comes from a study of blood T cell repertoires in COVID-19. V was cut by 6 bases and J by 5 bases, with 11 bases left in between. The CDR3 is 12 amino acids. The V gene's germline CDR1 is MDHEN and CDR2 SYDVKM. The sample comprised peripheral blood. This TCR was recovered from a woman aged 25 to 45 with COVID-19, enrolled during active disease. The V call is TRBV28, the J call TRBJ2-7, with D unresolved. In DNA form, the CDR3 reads TGTGCCAGCAGCCTCCCTTTTAACGAGCAGTACTTC. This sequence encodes CASSLPFNEQYF.